The rows below give T cell receptor beta chains drawn from one sample of a study of blood T cell repertoires in COVID-19. Repertoires were generated with immunoSEQ multiplex PCR, while TCRdb's copy carries only in-frame clones and drops some. The sample lists around 450,000 clones; 90% were seen once. Sequencing was performed on PBMCs or T cells enriched from blood (not recorded which). Every receptor here comes from a man between 18 and 35 years old who had recovered from COVID-19. Each CDR3 is given with its conserved first and last residue. A D gene is named only where the DNA matches it firmly. The listing skips clone size in some rows; elsewhere it reads once, few, many or a size class.

>once|TRBJ1-5|NA|TRBV3-1/TRBV3-2
CASSQTDSQPQHF
TGTGCCAGCAGCCAAACGGACAGTCAGCCCCAGCATTTT
>NA|TRBJ2-1|TRBD2|TRBV18
CASSPPTSGRYNEQFF
TGTGCCAGCTCACCACCGACCAGCGGGAGGTATAATGAGCAGTTCTTC
>NA|TRBJ2-3|NA|TRBV11-3
CASTLSGLGTDTQYF
TGTGCCAGCACCTTGAGCGGTCTCGGCACAGATACGCAGTATTTT
>NA|TRBJ1-2|TRBD1|TRBV5-6
CASSRDRGYGYTF
TGTGCCAGCAGCCGTGACAGGGGGTATGGCTACACCTTC
>few|TRBJ1-1|TRBD1|TRBV10-1
CASSAFSTGDTEAFF
TGCGCCAGCAGTGCCTTTTCGACAGGGGACACTGAAGCTTTCTTT
>NA|TRBJ2-2|TRBD1|TRBV24-1
CATSESGTANTGELFF
TGTGCCACCAGTGAATCGGGGACAGCGAACACCGGGGAGCTGTTTTTT
>few|TRBJ2-6|TRBD1|TRBV5-1
CASSTGGASGANVLTF
TGCGCCAGCTCGACAGGGGGCGCTTCGGGGGCCAACGTCCTGACTTTC
>NA|TRBJ1-4|TRBD1|TRBV15
CATSRAGTGSEKLFF
TGTGCCACCAGCAGAGCCGGGACAGGGTCTGAAAAACTGTTTTTT
>NA|TRBJ2-3|NA|TRBV6-5
CASTASGTDTQYF
TGTGCCAGCACCGCGTCGGGCACAGATACGCAGTATTTT
>NA|TRBJ1-1|TRBD1|TRBV12-3/TRBV12-4
CASNTQGAGEAFF
TGTGCCAGCAACACGCAGGGGGCTGGTGAAGCTTTCTTT
>NA|TRBJ2-3|TRBD2|TRBV5-4
CASSPRLAGGHGGTQYF
TGTGCCAGCAGCCCGAGACTAGCGGGGGGGCATGGTGGTACGCAGTATTTT
>once|TRBJ1-4|NA|TRBV19
CASSWNRPHEKLFF
TGTGCCAGTAGTTGGAACAGACCTCATGAAAAACTGTTTTTT
>NA|TRBJ1-1|NA|TRBV3-1/TRBV3-2
CASRPRQNNMNTEAFF
TGTGCCAGCAGACCTCGACAGAATAACATGAACACTGAAGCTTTCTTT
>NA|TRBJ2-2|NA|TRBV3-1/TRBV3-2
CASSQVGEGAGELFF
TGTGCCAGCAGCCAAGTGGGAGAGGGGGCCGGGGAGCTGTTTTTT
>NA|TRBJ2-5|TRBD2|TRBV5-4
CASSKGGTGETQYF
TGTGCCAGCTCAAAGGGAGGGACGGGAGAGACCCAGTACTTC
>NA|TRBJ1-5|TRBD1|TRBV5-1
CASSSTGINQPQHF
TGCGCCAGCAGCTCGACAGGGATCAATCAGCCCCAGCATTTT
>NA|TRBJ2-2|TRBD1|TRBV6-5
CASRLDRAATGELFF
TGTGCCAGCAGACTGGACAGGGCGGCCACCGGGGAGCTGTTTTTT
>NA|TRBJ1-1|TRBD1|TRBV9
CASSVETGELNTEAFF
TGTGCCAGCAGCGTTGAGACAGGGGAATTAAACACTGAAGCTTTCTTT
>many|TRBJ2-5|NA|TRBV27
CASSTLVGQETQYF
TGTGCCAGCAGCACACTAGTGGGACAAGAGACCCAGTACTTC
>few|TRBJ2-7|NA|TRBV3-1/TRBV3-2
CASSQAPGGHYEQYF
TGTGCCAGCAGCCAAGCCCCGGGCGGGCACTACGAGCAGTACTTC
>NA|TRBJ1-1|TRBD1|TRBV5-1
CASSWTGDTEAFF
TGCGCCAGCAGCTGGACAGGGGACACTGAAGCTTTCTTT
>NA|TRBJ1-2|NA|TRBV4-1
CASSQTTGNPYGYTF
TGCGCCAGCAGCCAAACAACAGGGAACCCCTATGGCTACACCTTC
>NA|TRBJ2-2|TRBD2|TRBV5-8
CASSGRANTGELFF
TGTGCCAGCAGCGGGAGGGCGAACACCGGGGAGCTGTTTTTT
>few|TRBJ1-4|TRBD1|TRBV20-1
CSADRGEKLFF
TGCAGTGCCGACAGGGGTGAAAAACTGTTTTTT
>NA|TRBJ1-1|NA|TRBV4-1
CASSQDLGQNTEAFF
TGCGCCAGCAGCCAAGATCTTGGGCAGAACACTGAAGCTTTCTTT
>NA|TRBJ2-7|TRBD2|TRBV30
CAWSKAGSYEQYF
TGTGCCTGGAGTAAAGCGGGGAGCTACGAGCAGTACTTC
>NA|TRBJ1-2|TRBD1|TRBV2
CASPLRDRGQANYGYTF
TGTGCCAGCCCCTTGAGGGACAGGGGGCAAGCTAACTATGGCTACACCTTC
>NA|TRBJ2-7|TRBD2|TRBV19
CASSRYTSGYEQYF
TGTGCCAGTAGTAGGTATACTAGCGGCTACGAGCAGTACTTC
>NA|TRBJ1-1|NA|TRBV2
CASSERVNTEAFF
TGTGCCAGCAGTGAGAGAGTGAACACTGAAGCTTTCTTT
>NA|TRBJ1-1|NA|TRBV2
CATHQANTEAFF
TGTGCCACTCACCAGGCGAACACTGAAGCTTTCTTT
>once|TRBJ1-2|NA|TRBV6-5
CASLPSGGILHGYTF
TGTGCCAGCCTCCCTTCGGGGGGAATCCTCCATGGCTACACCTTC
>NA|TRBJ1-2|TRBD1|TRBV5-6
CASTSTGQRHYGYTF
TGTGCCAGCACCTCCACGGGACAGAGACACTATGGCTACACCTTC
>few|TRBJ2-7|NA|TRBV2
CASSGSSRDEQYF
TGTGCCAGCAGTGGTAGCTCCCGAGACGAGCAGTACTTC
>few|TRBJ2-2|NA|TRBV6-5
CASRNRESGELFF
TGTGCCAGCAGGAACCGGGAGTCCGGGGAGCTGTTTTTT
>NA|TRBJ1-4|TRBD1|TRBV18
CASSPGQGAEEKLFF
TGTGCCAGCTCACCGGGCCAGGGGGCAGAGGAAAAACTGTTTTTT
>NA|TRBJ1-2|NA|TRBV7-5
CATWEETNYGYTF
TGTGCCACATGGGAGGAGACCAACTATGGCTACACCTTC
>NA|TRBJ1-3|NA|TRBV2
CASTSLTSGNTIYF
TGTGCCAGCACCTCCCTAACCTCTGGAAACACCATATATTTT
>NA|TRBJ2-1|NA|TRBV27
CASSFRGEQFF
TGTGCCAGCAGTTTTAGGGGTGAGCAGTTCTTC
>NA|TRBJ2-1|NA|TRBV18
CASQDGREFYNEQFF
TGTGCCAGTCAAGACGGTCGGGAGTTTTACAATGAGCAGTTCTTC
>NA|TRBJ1-4|NA|TRBV10-2
CASSEIAGRNEKLFF
TGCGCCAGCAGTGAGATCGCAGGCAGAAATGAAAAACTGTTTTTT
>NA|TRBJ2-3|TRBD2|TRBV19
CASSNPSLSSGSFTDTQYF
TGTGCCAGTAGTAATCCGTCCCTTTCTAGCGGGAGTTTCACAGATACGCAGTATTTT
>NA|TRBJ1-2|NA|TRBV6-5
CASSYSTQEGYGYTF
TGTGCCAGCAGTTACTCGACACAGGAAGGCTATGGCTACACCTTC
>NA|TRBJ1-2|NA|TRBV3-1/TRBV3-2
CASSQDFYGYTF
TGTGCCAGCAGCCAAGATTTCTACGGCTACACCTTC
>NA|TRBJ1-6|NA|TRBV11-2
CASSPRAQGGSYNSPLHF
TGTGCCAGCAGCCCTAGGGCCCAAGGGGGCTCCTATAATTCACCCCTCCACTTT
>NA|TRBJ2-5|TRBD1|TRBV29-1
CSFGGQVTLPETQYF
TGCAGCTTTGGGGGACAGGTCACTCTACCAGAGACCCAGTACTTC
>NA|TRBJ2-2|NA|TRBV7-9
CASSPGGGTGELFF
TGTGCCAGCAGCCCCGGGGGTGGTACCGGGGAGCTGTTTTTT
>NA|TRBJ2-1|NA|TRBV9
CASSNAGSLYNEQFF
TGTGCCAGCAGCAACGCGGGATCCCTATACAATGAGCAGTTCTTC
>NA|TRBJ1-2|TRBD1|TRBV5-1
CASSDGTGAYGYTF
TGCGCCAGCAGCGACGGGACAGGGGCTTATGGCTACACCTTC
>NA|TRBJ1-6|TRBD1|TRBV11-2
CASSPKGTGNSPLHF
TGTGCCAGCAGCCCTAAAGGGACAGGGAATTCACCCCTCCACTTT
>NA|TRBJ1-1|NA|TRBV6-4
CASSDSANTEAFF
TGTGCCAGCAGTGACTCAGCGAACACTGAAGCTTTCTTT
>once|TRBJ2-5|NA|TRBV29-1
CSGLTDQETQYF
TGCAGCGGACTGACGGATCAAGAGACCCAGTACTTC
>NA|TRBJ1-3|NA|TRBV11-2
CASSLKGPGSSGNTIYF
TGTGCCAGCAGCTTGAAGGGTCCGGGGAGCTCTGGAAACACCATATATTTT
>NA|TRBJ1-2|TRBD1|TRBV6-5
CASSYRDRKGYTF
TGTGCCAGCAGTTACCGGGACAGAAAGGGCTACACCTTC
>few|TRBJ2-7|NA|TRBV28
CASSRQSRGAYEQYF
TGTGCCAGCAGTAGACAAAGCAGGGGAGCCTACGAGCAGTACTTC